This TCR beta chain emerged from a study of shared clonotypes between healthy human individuals. Notes on this clone: Its antigen is still unknown.

Libraries were prepared by immunoSEQ multiplex PCR; TCRdb keeps only in-frame clonotypes and omits some of them. The sample has approximately 2,000,000 clones, 92% seen once. Study-level findings and limits: A limitation of the genetic and exposure-history diversity represented arose from few donors.

Sequenced: naive CD4+ T cells from PBMCs. Sample subset: CD45RA+ positively selected. The TCR was taken from a man between 18 and 35 years old in good health. Some clones in this sample may be carry-over from other donors' samples.

The CDR3 DNA reads as TGCGCCAGCAGCTTGGGGATGCTAGCGGGAGGGCCTGGCACAGATACGCAGTATTTT. Translated: CASSLGMLAGGPGTDTQYF. This chain links TRBV5-1 with TRBJ2-3; TRBD2 matches at 12 bases. This CDR3 contains 19 residues. The germline V gene has CDR1 SGHRS and CDR2 YFSETQ. V lost 0 bases and J lost 1; bases outside the gene matches: 9.